This T cell receptor (beta chain) originates from a study of OX40 agonist ivuxolimab in advanced cancers. Overall study context: The drug used for patients, ivuxolimab, was an agonistic anti-OX40 (CD134) antibody. Subjects had a mean age of 60 years, with a range of about 23 to 79; around 84% were male.

A word on this clone: The antigen remains unidentified.

The CDR3 is made up of 15 amino acids. Germline CDR1 is SGHDT and CDR2 is YYEEEE. V lost 1 base and J 1 base, leaving 8 bases between the germline ends. Study observations and caveats: With doses of 0.1 to 3.0 mg/kg, CD4+ and CD8+ blood T cells had undergone clonal expansion by week 6.

Method: immunoSEQ multiplex PCR; TCRdb's copy keeps in-frame clones and lacks some. The table lists some 79,000 clones, about nine tenths of them singletons. The clonotype comes from an adult with an advanced solid tumor such as melanoma, head and neck, liver or kidney cancer. Sequenced here: CD4+ or CD8+ T cells sorted from blood, sampled in a trial of the OX40 agonist ivuxolimab. The chain links TRBV5-6 to TRBJ2-2, with D possibly being TRBD1 (5 bases). The CDR3 DNA reads as TGTGCCAGCAGCTTGTGGGGCTTGAACACCGGGGAGCTGTTTTTT. Its protein product is CASSLWGLNTGELFF.